This TCR beta chain derives from a study of blood T cell repertoires in COVID-19. At the level of the study: From the United States, Italy and Spain came samples of acute and convalescent COVID-19. PBMCs, B-cell-depleted T cells, or T cells provided the cDNA or gDNA that made up the material.

Original methodology: Nucleated cell counts were estimated from reference gene primer amplification. Using immunoSEQ multiplex PCR, the repertoire was profiled, and TCRdb retains in-frame clones only, with some absent. The V and J calls and clone size come from that table; D and trimming were worked out from the DNA. Of approximately 75,000 clones in the sample, approximately 92% are singletons; the top ten hold roughly 7.2%. Germline V gene data show CDR1 as MNHEY and CDR2 as SVGAGI. V shed 0 bases, J shed 9 bases, and the junction held 3 bases outside the gene matches. The CDR3 sequence is 13 residues long.

The sequenced sample was peripheral blood. The V gene is TRBV6-5, the J gene TRBJ2-7; 9 bases agree with TRBD2. This TCR came from a human donor in a cohort sampled during active COVID-19. The CDR3 loop reads CASSYSSSGGQYF. DNA for the CDR3: TGTGCCAGCAGTTACTCGAGTAGCGGGGGGCAGTACTTC.